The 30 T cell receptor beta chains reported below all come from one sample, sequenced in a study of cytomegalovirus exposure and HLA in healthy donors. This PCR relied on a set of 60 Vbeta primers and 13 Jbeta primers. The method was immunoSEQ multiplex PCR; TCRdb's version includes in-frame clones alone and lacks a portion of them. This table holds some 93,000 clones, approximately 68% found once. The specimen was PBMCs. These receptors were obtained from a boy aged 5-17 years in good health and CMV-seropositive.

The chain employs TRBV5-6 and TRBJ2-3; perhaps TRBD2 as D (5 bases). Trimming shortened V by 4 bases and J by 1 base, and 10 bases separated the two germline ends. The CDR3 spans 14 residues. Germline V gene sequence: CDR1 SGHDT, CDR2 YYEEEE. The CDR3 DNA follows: TGTGCCAGCAGCGCCGCGGGCCGCACAGATACGCAGTATTTT. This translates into CASSAAGRTDTQYF.

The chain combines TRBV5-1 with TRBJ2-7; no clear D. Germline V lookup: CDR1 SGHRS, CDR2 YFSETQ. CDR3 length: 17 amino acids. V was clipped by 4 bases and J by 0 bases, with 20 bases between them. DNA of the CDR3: TGCGCCAGCAGCCCATTCCCTTGGGCTGACGACTCCTACGAGCAGTACTTC. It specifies CASSPFPWADDSYEQYF.

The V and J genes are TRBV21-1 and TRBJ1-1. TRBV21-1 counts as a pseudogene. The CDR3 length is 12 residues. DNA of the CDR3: TGTGCCAGCAGCCCGAGGGGAGGGGTCGGGTTCTTT. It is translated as CASSPRGGVGFF.

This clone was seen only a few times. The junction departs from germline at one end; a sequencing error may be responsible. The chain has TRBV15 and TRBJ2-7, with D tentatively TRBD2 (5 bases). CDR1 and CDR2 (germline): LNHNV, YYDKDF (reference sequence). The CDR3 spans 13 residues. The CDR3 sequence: CATSREVAGFSSF. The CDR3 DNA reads TGTGCCACCAGCAGAGAGGTGGCGGGTTTTTCAAGCTTC.

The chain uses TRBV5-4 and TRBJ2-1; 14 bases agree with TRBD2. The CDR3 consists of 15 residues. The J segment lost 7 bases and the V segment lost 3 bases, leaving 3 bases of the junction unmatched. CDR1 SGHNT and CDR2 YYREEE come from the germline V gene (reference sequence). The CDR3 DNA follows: TGTGCCAGCAGCTGGGGACTAGCGGGAGAAAATGAGCAGTTCTTC. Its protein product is CASSWGLAGENEQFF.

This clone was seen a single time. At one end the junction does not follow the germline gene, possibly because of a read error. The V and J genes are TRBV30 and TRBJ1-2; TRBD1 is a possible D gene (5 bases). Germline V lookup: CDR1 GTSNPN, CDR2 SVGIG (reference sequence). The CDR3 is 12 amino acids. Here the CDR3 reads CAWRVWGYGYPF. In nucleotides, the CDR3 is TGTGCCTGGAGGGTCTGGGGCTATGGCTACCCCTTC.

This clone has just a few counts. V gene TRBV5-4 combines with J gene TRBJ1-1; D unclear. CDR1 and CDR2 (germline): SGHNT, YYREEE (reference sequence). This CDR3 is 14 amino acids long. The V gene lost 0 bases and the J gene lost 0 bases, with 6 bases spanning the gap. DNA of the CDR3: TGTGCCAGCAGCTTGGGGGCAATGAACACTGAAGCTTTCTTT. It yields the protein CASSLGAMNTEAFF.

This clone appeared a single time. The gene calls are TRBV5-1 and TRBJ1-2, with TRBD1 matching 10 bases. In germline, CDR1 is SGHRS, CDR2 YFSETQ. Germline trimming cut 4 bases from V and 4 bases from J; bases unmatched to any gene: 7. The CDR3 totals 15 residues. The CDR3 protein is CASSPDRGRVYGYTF. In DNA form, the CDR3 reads TGCGCCAGCAGCCCCGACAGGGGGCGCGTCTATGGCTACACCTTC. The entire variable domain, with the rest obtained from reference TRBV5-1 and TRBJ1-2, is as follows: KAGVTQTPRYLIKTRGQQVTLSCSPISGHRSVSWYQQTPGQGLQFLFEYFSETQRNKGNFPGRFSGRQFSNSRSEMNVSTLELGDSALYLCASSPDRGRVYGYTFGSGTRLTVV.

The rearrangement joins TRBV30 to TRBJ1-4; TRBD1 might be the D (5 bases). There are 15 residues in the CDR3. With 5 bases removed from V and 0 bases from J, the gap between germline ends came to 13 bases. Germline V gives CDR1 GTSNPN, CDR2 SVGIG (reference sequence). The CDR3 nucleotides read TGTGCCTGGGGAGGGGCGCTTGCAACTAATGAAAAACTGTTTTTT. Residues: CAWGGALATNEKLFF.

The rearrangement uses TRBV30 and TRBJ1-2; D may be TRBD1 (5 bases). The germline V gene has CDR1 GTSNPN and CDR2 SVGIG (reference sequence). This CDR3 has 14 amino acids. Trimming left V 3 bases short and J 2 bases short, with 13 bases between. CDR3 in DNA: TGTGCCTGGAGCGGGGGGGGGAAAAACTATGGCTACACCTTC. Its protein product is CAWSGGGKNYGYTF. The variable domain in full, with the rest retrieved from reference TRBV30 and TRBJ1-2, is SQTIHQWPATLVQPVGSPLSLECTVEGTSNPNLYWYRQAAGRGLQLLFYSVGIGQISSEVPQNLSASRPQDRQFILSSKKLLLSDSGFYLCAWSGGGKNYGYTFGSGTRLTVV.

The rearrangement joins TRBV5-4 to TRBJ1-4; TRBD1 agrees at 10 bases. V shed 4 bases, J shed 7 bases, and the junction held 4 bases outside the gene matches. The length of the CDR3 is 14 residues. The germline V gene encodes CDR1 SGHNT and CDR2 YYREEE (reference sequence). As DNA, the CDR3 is TGTGCCAGCAGCCGCGGGGACAGGGGTGAAAAACTGTTTTTT. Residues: CASSRGDRGEKLFF. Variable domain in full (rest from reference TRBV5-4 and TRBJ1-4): ETGVTQSPTHLIKTRGQQVTLRCSSQSGHNTVSWYQQALGQGPQFIFQYYREEENGRGNFPPRFSGLQFPNYSSELNVNALELDDSALYLCASSRGDRGEKLFFGSGTQLSVL.

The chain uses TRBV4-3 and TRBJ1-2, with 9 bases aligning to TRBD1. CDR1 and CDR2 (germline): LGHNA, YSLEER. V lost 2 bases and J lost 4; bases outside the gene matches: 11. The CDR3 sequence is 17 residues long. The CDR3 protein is CASSQTADRGPTYGYTF. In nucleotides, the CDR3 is TGCGCCAGCAGCCAAACCGCGGACAGGGGTCCCACCTATGGCTACACCTTC.

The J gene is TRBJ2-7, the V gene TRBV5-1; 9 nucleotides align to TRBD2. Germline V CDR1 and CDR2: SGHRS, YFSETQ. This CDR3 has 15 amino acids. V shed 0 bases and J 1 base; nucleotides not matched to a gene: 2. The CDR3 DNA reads TGCGCCAGCAGCTTGGGACTAGCGGTTTCCTACGAGCAGTACTTC. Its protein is CASSLGLAVSYEQYF.

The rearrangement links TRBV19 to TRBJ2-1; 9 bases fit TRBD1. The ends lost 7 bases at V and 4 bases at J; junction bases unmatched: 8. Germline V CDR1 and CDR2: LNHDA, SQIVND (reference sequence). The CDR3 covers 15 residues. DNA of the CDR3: TGTGCCAGTACTCAGGGACAGGGAAGATACAATGAGCAGTTCTTC. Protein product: CASTQGQGRYNEQFF. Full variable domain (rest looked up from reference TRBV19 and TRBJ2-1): DGGITQSPKYLFRKEGQNVTLSCEQNLNHDAMYWYRQDPGQGLRLIYYSQIVNDFQKGDIAEGYSVSREKKESFPLTVTSAQKNPTAFYLCASTQGQGRYNEQFFGPGTRLTVL.

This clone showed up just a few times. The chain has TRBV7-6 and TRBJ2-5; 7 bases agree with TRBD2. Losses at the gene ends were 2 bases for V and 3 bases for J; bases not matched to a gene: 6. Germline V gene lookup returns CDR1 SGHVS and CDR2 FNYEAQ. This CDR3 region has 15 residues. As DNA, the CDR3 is TGTGCCAGCAGCTTATTGCCAGCGGGAAAAGAGACCCAGTACTTC. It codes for CASSLLPAGKETQYF.

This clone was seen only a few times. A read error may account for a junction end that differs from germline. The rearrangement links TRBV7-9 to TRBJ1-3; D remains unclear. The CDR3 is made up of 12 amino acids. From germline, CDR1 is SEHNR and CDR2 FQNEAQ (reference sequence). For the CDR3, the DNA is TGTGCCAGCAGCCTAGCGGGCCCTACTGTATATTTT. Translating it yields CASSLAGPTVYF.

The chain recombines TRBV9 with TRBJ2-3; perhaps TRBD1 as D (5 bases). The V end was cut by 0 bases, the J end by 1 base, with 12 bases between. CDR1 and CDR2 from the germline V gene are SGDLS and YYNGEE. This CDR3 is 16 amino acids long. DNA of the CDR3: TGTGCCAGCAGCGTAGCCCAGACAGCCCGCACAGATACGCAGTATTTT. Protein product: CASSVAQTARTDTQYF.

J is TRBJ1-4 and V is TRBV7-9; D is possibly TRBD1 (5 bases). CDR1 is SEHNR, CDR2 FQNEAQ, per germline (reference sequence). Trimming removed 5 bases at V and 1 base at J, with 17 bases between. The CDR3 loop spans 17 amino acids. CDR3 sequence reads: CASSPSGAGETNEKLFF. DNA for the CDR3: TGTGCCAGCAGCCCCAGCGGGGCCGGGGAAACTAATGAAAAACTGTTTTTT. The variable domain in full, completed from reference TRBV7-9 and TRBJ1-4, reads DTGVSQNPRHKITKRGQNVTFRCDPISEHNRLYWYRQTLGQGPEFLTYFQNEAQLEKSRLLSDRFSAERPKGSFSTLEIQRTEQGDSAMYLCASSPSGAGETNEKLFFGSGTQLSVL.

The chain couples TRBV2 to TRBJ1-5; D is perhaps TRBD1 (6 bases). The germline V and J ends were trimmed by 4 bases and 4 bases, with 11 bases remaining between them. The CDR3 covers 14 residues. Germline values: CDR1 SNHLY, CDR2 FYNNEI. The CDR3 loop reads CASSGGGGNQPQHF. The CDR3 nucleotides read TGTGCCAGCAGTGGAGGGGGTGGGAATCAGCCCCAGCATTTT.

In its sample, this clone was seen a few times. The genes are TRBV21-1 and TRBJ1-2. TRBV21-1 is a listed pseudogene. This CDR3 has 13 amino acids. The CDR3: CASGEGLSYGYTF. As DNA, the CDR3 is TGTGCCAGCGGGGAGGGGCTAAGCTATGGCTACACCTTC.

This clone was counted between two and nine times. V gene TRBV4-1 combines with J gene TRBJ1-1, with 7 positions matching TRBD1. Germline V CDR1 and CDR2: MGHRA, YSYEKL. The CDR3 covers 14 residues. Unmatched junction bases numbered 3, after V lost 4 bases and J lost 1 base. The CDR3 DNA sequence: TGCGCCAGCAGCCTGGACAGGAGGAACACTGAAGCTTTCTTT. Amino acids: CASSLDRRNTEAFF.

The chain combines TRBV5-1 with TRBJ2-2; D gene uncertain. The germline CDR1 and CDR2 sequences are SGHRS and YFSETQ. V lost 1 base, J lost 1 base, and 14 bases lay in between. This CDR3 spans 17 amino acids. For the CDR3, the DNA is TGCGCCAGCAGCTTGTCCTGGGCAGGTGTGAACACCGGGGAGCTGTTTTTT. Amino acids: CASSLSWAGVNTGELFF.

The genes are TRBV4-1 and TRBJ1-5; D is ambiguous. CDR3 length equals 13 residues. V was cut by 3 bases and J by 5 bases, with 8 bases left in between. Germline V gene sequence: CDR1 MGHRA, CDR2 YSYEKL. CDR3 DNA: TGCGCCAGCAGCCAGGGCCTCGATCAGCCCCAGCATTTT. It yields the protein CASSQGLDQPQHF.

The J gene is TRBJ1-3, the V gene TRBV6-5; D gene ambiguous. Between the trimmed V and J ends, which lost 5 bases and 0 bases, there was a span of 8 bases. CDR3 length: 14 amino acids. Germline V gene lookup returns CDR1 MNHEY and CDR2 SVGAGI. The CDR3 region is CASSPQSSGNTIYF. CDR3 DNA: TGTGCCAGCAGTCCACAGAGCTCTGGAAACACCATATATTTT.

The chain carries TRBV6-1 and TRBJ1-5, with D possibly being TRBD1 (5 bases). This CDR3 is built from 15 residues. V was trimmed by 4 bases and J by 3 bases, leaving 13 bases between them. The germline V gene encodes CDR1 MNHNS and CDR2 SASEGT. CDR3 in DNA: TGTGCCAGCAGTGCGCCCGCGGACAACAATCAGCCCCAGCATTTT. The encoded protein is CASSAPADNNQPQHF.

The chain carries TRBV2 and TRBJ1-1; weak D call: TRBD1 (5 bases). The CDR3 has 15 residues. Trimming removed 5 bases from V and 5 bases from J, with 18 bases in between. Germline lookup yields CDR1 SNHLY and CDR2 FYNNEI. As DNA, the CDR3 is TGTGCCAGCAGTCCCGAGACTGCGGGGGGAACTGAAGCTTTCTTT. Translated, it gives CASSPETAGGTEAFF.

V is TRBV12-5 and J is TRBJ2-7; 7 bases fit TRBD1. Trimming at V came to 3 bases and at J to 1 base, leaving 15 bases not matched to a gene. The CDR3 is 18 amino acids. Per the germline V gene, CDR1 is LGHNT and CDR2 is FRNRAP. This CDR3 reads CASGFDGRGTAWSYEQYF. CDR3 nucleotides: TGTGCTAGTGGTTTTGATGGCAGGGGGACGGCTTGGTCCTACGAGCAGTACTTC. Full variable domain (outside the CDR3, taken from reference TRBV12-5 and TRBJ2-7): DARVTQTPRHKVTEMGQEVTMRCQPILGHNTVFWYRQTMMQGLELLAYFRNRAPLDDSGMPKDRFSAEMPDATLATLKIQPSEPRDSAVYFCASGFDGRGTAWSYEQYFGPGTRLTVT.

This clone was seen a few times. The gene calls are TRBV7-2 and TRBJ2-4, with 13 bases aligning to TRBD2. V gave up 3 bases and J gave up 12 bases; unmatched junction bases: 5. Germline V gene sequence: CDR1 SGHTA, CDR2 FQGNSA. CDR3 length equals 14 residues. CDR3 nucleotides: TGTGCCAGCAGCTTTCGGACTAGCGGGAGTCCTCAGTACTTC. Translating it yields CASSFRTSGSPQYF.

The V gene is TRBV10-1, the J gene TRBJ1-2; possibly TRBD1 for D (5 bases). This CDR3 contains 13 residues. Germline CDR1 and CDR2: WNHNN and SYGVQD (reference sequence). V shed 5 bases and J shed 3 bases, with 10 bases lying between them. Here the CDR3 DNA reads TGCGCCAGCAGTCAGGGAATCCACTATGGCTACACCTTC. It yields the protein CASSQGIHYGYTF.

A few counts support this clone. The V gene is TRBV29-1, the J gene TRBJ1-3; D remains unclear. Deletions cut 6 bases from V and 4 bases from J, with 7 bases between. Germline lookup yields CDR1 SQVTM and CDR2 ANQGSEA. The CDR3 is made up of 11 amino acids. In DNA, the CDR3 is TGCAGCGTCGCCGGGGGAAACACCATATATTTT. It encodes CSVAGGNTIYF. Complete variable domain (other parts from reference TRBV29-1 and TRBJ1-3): SAVISQKPSRDICQRGTSLTIQCQVDSQVTMMFWYRQQPGQSLTLIATANQGSEATYESGFVIDKFPISRPNLTFSTLTVSNMSPEDSSIYLCSVAGGNTIYFGEGSWLTVV.